Below, 4 T cell receptor beta chains from the same sample are listed, as sequenced in a study of blood T cell repertoires in COVID-19 (TCRdb year 2020). Preparation of the library involved the immunoSEQ multiplex PCR assay. TCRdb limited this immuneACCESS table to in-frame rearrangements with V and J called. A share of clones is missing; checked studies link under half to unresolved V genes, and the rest is unexplained. The sample has approximately 53,000 clones on record, 90% to 95% of them singletons. The ten largest account for about 10% of the sample. Sequencing input: peripheral blood. Source of these receptors: a woman of 80 years or more with acute or convalescent COVID-19.

The V gene is TRBV5-6, the J gene TRBJ2-7; 11 nucleotides match TRBD2. CDR1 is SGHDT, CDR2 YYEEEE, per germline. The CDR3 has 18 amino acids. The V and J ends lost 6 bases and 0 bases, in that order; junction bases with no gene match: 14. DNA of the CDR3: TGTGCCAGCACCGCGTTAGGAGGGACTAGCGGAGTCTCCTACGAGCAGTACTTC. The encoded protein is CASTALGGTSGVSYEQYF. Together with reference TRBV5-6 and TRBJ2-7, the CDR3 gives the full variable domain: DAGVTQSPTHLIKTRGQQVTLRCSPKSGHDTVSWYQQALGQGPQFIFQYYEEEERQRGNFPDRFSGHQFPNYSSELNVNALLLGDSALYLCASTALGGTSGVSYEQYFGPGTRLTVT.

The chain is built from TRBV14 and TRBJ1-3, with D maybe TRBD1 (5 bases). Deletions cut 0 bases from V and 3 bases from J, with 9 bases between. The germline V gene encodes CDR1 SGHDN and CDR2 FVKESK. This CDR3 region has 15 residues. The CDR3 sequence: CASSQDLRGGNTIYF. CDR3 DNA sequence: TGTGCCAGCAGCCAAGATTTAAGGGGTGGAAACACCATATATTTT.

The chain recombines TRBV6-5 with TRBJ1-2, with 7 bases aligning to TRBD1. CDR1 MNHEY and CDR2 SVGAGI come from the germline V gene. The ends lost 0 bases at V and 0 bases at J; junction bases unmatched: 1. The CDR3 loop spans 15 amino acids. CDR3 loop: CASSYSTGSNYGYTF. The CDR3, as DNA: TGTGCCAGCAGTTACTCGACAGGGTCTAACTATGGCTACACCTTC.

This clone was observed once. The V and J genes are TRBV4-1 and TRBJ2-3; no clear D gene. Germline CDR1 reads MGHRA; CDR2 reads YSYEKL. The V gene lost 0 bases and the J gene lost 5 bases, with 15 bases spanning the gap. The CDR3 has 16 amino acids. CDR3 DNA sequence: TGCGCCAGCAGCCAAGATCGTCCTGGGCGCAAAGATACGCAGTATTTT. Translating gives CASSQDRPGRKDTQYF.